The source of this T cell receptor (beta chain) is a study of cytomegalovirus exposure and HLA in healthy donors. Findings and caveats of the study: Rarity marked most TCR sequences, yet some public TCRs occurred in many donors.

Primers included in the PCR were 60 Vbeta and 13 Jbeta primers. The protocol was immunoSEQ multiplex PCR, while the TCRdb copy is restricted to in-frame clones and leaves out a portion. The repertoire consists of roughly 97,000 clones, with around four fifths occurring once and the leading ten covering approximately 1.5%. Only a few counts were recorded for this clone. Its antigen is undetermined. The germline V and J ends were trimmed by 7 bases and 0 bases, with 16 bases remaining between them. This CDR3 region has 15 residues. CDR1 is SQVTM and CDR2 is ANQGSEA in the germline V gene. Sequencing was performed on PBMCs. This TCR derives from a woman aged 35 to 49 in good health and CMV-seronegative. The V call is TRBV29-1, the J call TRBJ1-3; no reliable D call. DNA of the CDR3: TGCAGCGCCCGAATTGGAGGGAGCTCTGGAAACACCATATATTTT. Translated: CSARIGGSSGNTIYF.